Following are 19 T cell receptor beta chains from one sample sequenced in a study of early T cells in non-severe SARS-CoV-2 infection. TCRdb reanalysed the 5' RACE reads using MiXCR and keeps one entry per CDR3 protein. The data show over 30,000 distinct CDR3 sequences, approximately 6% seen once. Sequenced sample: whole blood. These receptors all stem from an adult who was a healthcare worker with PCR-confirmed SARS-CoV-2 infection or an uninfected control (not recorded which).

This clonotype was found many times. The rearrangement joins TRBV7-2 to TRBJ1-5; D is unclear. V was shortened by 4 bases and J by 8 bases, with 18 bases between the two germline ends. The CDR3 spans 15 residues. Germline V gene lookup returns CDR1 SGHTA and CDR2 FQGNSA. CDR3 sequence: CASSSTGPTLEPQHF. In nucleotides, the CDR3 is TGTGCCAGCAGCTCCACTGGTCCGACCCTAGAGCCCCAGCATTTT. The full variable domain, completed using reference TRBV7-2 and TRBJ1-5, is GAGVSQSPSNKVTEKGKDVELRCDPISGHTALYWYRQSLGQGLEFLIYFQGNSAPDKSGLPSDRFSAERTGGSVSTLTIQRTQQEDSAVYLCASSSTGPTLEPQHFGDGTRLSIL.

To note about this clonotype: The junction departs from germline at one end; a sequencing error may be responsible. The chain is built from TRBV7-9 and TRBJ2-3; 9 bases line up with TRBD2. The CDR3 extends over 16 amino acids. In germline, CDR1 is SEHNR, CDR2 FQNEAQ (reference sequence). CDR3 bases: TGTGCCAGCAGCTTAGTTGGTAGCGGGGGTTCCGCTACGCTGTATTTT. This encodes CASSLVGSGGSATLYF.

This clonotype was detected ten times or more. The chain employs TRBV5-6 and TRBJ1-1; D is uncertain. Per germline, CDR1 SGHDT and CDR2 YYEEEE. The V and J ends lost 0 bases and 2 bases respectively, with 8 bases between them. The CDR3 consists of 14 residues. The DNA for the CDR3 is TGTGCCAGCAGCTTGGCGGTGACTAACACTGAAGCTTTCTTT. This translates into CASSLAVTNTEAFF. The variable domain in full, with the rest retrieved from reference TRBV5-6 and TRBJ1-1, is DAGVTQSPTHLIKTRGQQVTLRCSPKSGHDTVSWYQQALGQGPQFIFQYYEEEERQRGNFPDRFSGHQFPNYSSELNVNALLLGDSALYLCASSLAVTNTEAFFGQGTRLTVV.

This clonotype appeared many times. This sequence joins TRBV6-2 or TRBV6-3 and TRBJ1-5, with a weak D call TRBD1 (5 bases). Germline CDR1 is MNHEY and CDR2 is SVGEGT. V gave up 2 bases and J gave up 0 bases, with 11 bases separating them. The CDR3 length is 16 residues. CDR3 DNA: TGTGCCAGCAGTTACGGCAGGGATACTAGCAATCAGCCCCAGCATTTT. Translation: CASSYGRDTSNQPQHF.

The sample holds many counts of this clonotype. V usage is TRBV20-1 and J usage is TRBJ2-5; D is perhaps TRBD2 (5 bases). Trimming cost V 6 bases and J 5 bases, with 13 bases left between them. The germline V gene encodes CDR1 DFQATT and CDR2 SNEGSKA (reference sequence). This CDR3 comprises 12 residues. The CDR3 coding sequence is TGCAGTGCGCGGGCACCACCGGAGACCCAGTACTTC. This sequence encodes CSARAPPETQYF.

This clonotype was counted ten times or more. The CDR3 is CASSEQGGNYGYTF. The CDR3 nucleotides are TGTGCCAGCAGTGAGCAGGGCGGAAACTATGGCTACACCTTC. The chain employs TRBV2 and TRBJ1-2; D may be TRBD1 (5 bases). Germline V CDR1 and CDR2: SNHLY, FYNNEI. This CDR3 contains 14 residues. Trimming left V 3 bases short and J 2 bases short, with 10 bases between.

This sequence joins TRBV6-6 and TRBJ1-2, with 7 bases aligning to TRBD1. The CDR3 totals 15 residues. Losses at the gene ends were 6 bases for V and 1 base for J; bases not matched to a gene: 8. Germline loops: CDR1 MNHNY, CDR2 SVGAGI (reference sequence). CDR3 residues: CASSWGQLNNYGYTF. In DNA form, the CDR3 reads TGTGCCAGCAGCTGGGGACAGCTTAATAACTATGGCTACACCTTC.

This clonotype was recorded at least ten times. DNA of the CDR3: TGCGCCAGCAGCCCACAGGGGAGAAAGTCACACACTGAAGCTTTCTTT. Its translation is CASSPQGRKSHTEAFF. V usage is TRBV4-1 and J usage is TRBJ1-1; 7 bases line up with TRBD1. This CDR3 region has 16 residues. Germline V CDR1 and CDR2: MGHRA, YSYEKL. V trimming: 4 bases; J trimming: 3 bases; junction bases outside the gene matches: 11.

Ten or more counts support this clonotype. J is TRBJ1-5 and V is TRBV11-3; D gene uncertain. The V end was cut by 1 base, the J end by 6 bases, with 10 bases between. This CDR3 has 14 residues. The germline V gene encodes CDR1 SGHNT and CDR2 YENEEA. The CDR3 sequence: CASSLGNGLQPQHF. The DNA of the CDR3 is TGTGCCAGCAGCTTAGGGAACGGGCTTCAGCCCCAGCATTTT.

In its sample, this clonotype was seen many times. The chain couples TRBV7-6 to TRBJ1-2; 12 nucleotides align to TRBD1. CDR1 is SGHVS, CDR2 FNYEAQ, per germline. Trimming at V came to 5 bases and at J to 8 bases, leaving 6 bases not matched to a gene. CDR3 length equals 14 residues. The CDR3 protein is CASSPGQGAEGYTF. CDR3 bases: TGTGCCAGCAGCCCGGGACAGGGGGCGGAAGGCTACACCTTC.

This clonotype was detected many times. The chain uses TRBV5-1 and TRBJ2-7; TRBD2 is a possible D gene (6 bases). Trimming left V 3 bases short and J 2 bases short, with 12 bases between. Germline CDR1 SGHRS, CDR2 YFSETQ. CDR3 length: 14 residues. CDR3 in amino acids: CASSWQGLAYEQYF. The CDR3 nucleotides read TGCGCCAGCAGCTGGCAGGGACTCGCCTACGAGCAGTACTTC.

This clonotype was counted ten times or more. The J gene is TRBJ1-2, the V gene TRBV10-3, with D tentatively TRBD1 (6 bases). The V end lost 3 bases, the J end lost 2 bases, and 10 bases lay between the germline ends. The CDR3 length is 14 residues. Germline V gene lookup returns CDR1 ENHRY and CDR2 SYGVKD. The CDR3, as DNA: TGTGCCATCAGTGATCAGGGGAACAACTATGGCTACACCTTC. Translating it yields CAISDQGNNYGYTF.

Notes on this clonotype: A much larger clone sits a single nucleotide away, making a read error possible. The gene calls are TRBV12-3 or TRBV12-4 and TRBJ1-5, with D uncertain. This CDR3 region has 14 residues. V was trimmed by 4 bases and J by 3 bases, leaving 10 bases between them. The CDR3: CASSSSGYNQPQHF. The CDR3 nucleotides are TGTGCCAGCAGTTCATCGGGGTACAATCAGCCCCAGCATTTT.

There are a few counts of this clonotype. The rearrangement joins TRBV24-1 to TRBJ2-1; TRBD2 agrees at 14 bases. The V gene end was trimmed by 11 bases and the J gene end by 7 bases; junction bases not matched to a gene: 12. The CDR3 has 16 amino acids. CDR1 and CDR2 (germline): KGHDR, SFDVKD. The CDR3 nucleotides are TGTGCCATCTCTCCCGGGACTAGCGGGAGTCAGAATGAGCAGTTCTTC. Amino acids: CAISPGTSGSQNEQFF.

This clonotype appeared many times. V usage is TRBV13 and J usage is TRBJ2-7; D remains ambiguous. The CDR3 is 15 amino acids. The V end lost 0 bases, the J end lost 2 bases, and 11 bases lay between the germline ends. Germline assignment: CDR1 PRHDT and CDR2 FYEKMQ (reference sequence). CDR3 amino acids: CASSLGRKSAYEQYV. The CDR3 DNA reads as TGTGCCAGCAGCTTAGGCCGCAAGTCCGCCTACGAGCAGTACGTC.

This clonotype was seen at least ten times. V is TRBV20-1 and J is TRBJ2-1; 11 bases fit TRBD2. The germline CDR1 and CDR2 sequences are DFQATT and SNEGSKA (reference sequence). V shed 3 bases, J shed 14 bases, and the junction held 6 bases outside the gene matches. The CDR3 consists of 12 residues. The CDR3 sequence: CSARPVAGGEFF. For the CDR3, the DNA is TGCAGTGCTAGGCCCGTAGCGGGAGGGGAGTTCTTC.

In this sample, this clonotype turned up many times. The chain links TRBV5-4 to TRBJ1-4; 9 positions agree with TRBD1. The V segment lost 4 bases and the J segment 5 bases; nucleotides outside the gene matches: 6. The CDR3 sequence is 15 residues long. Germline V CDR1 and CDR2: SGHNT, YYREEE (reference sequence). As DNA, the CDR3 is TGTGCCAGCAGCGAGAACAGGGGGCTCAATGAAAAACTGTTTTTT. Translation: CASSENRGLNEKLFF.

This clonotype was seen only a few times. This chain connects TRBV21-1 to TRBJ2-7; the table calls TRBD2, which could not be checked here. TRBV21-1 is a documented pseudogene. The length of the CDR3 is 16 residues. The CDR3: CASSKARKTTTHEQYF. The CDR3, as DNA: TGTGCCAGCAGCAAAGCGCGTAAGACTACAACCCACGAGCAGTACTTC.

This clonotype was recorded many times. The chain uses TRBV5-1 and TRBJ2-6; D is uncertain. The ends were cut back, 6 bases at V and 2 bases at J, with 6 bases in the middle. The CDR3 length is 13 residues. Germline V gene sequence: CDR1 SGHRS, CDR2 YFSETQ. The CDR3 DNA reads as TGCGCCAGCATGGTGGCTGGGGCCAACGTCCTGACTTTC. Amino acids: CASMVAGANVLTF. Variable domain in full (rest from reference TRBV5-1 and TRBJ2-6): KAGVTQTPRYLIKTRGQQVTLSCSPISGHRSVSWYQQTPGQGLQFLFEYFSETQRNKGNFPGRFSGRQFSNSRSEMNVSTLELGDSALYLCASMVAGANVLTFGAGSRLTVL.